This entry is about one T cell receptor beta chain. CDR1 MNHNS and CDR2 SASEGT come from the germline V gene. The CDR3 sequence is 14 residues long. The V segment lost 7 bases and the J segment 3 bases; nucleotides outside the gene matches: 4. This entry comes from a study of technical replicates of blood from a few donors. The table came from immunoSEQ multiplex PCR; TCRdb's copy has only in-frame clones and leaves some out. The sample lists about 81,000 clones, roughly 96% occurring once. The TCR sequence derives from a human donor in good health. The sample consisted of T cells isolated from PBMCs. The V and J genes are TRBV6-1 and TRBJ1-3; the match to TRBD1 covers 9 bases. Written as DNA, the CDR3 is TGTGCCAGCACTGCGACAGGGGGTGGAAACACCATATATTTT. Amino acids: CASTATGGGNTIYF.